One T cell receptor (beta chain) is described in this entry. Antigen: not known. These data belong to a study of immune evolution from preneoplasia to lung adenocarcinoma. Study-wide results and limits: Later-stage lesions appeared to have more T cells, more diversity, less clonality.

The CDR3 runs to 16 residues. Germline V gives CDR1 SGHRS, CDR2 YFSETQ. Between the trimmed V and J ends, which lost 4 bases and 1 base, there was a span of 15 bases. Libraries were prepared by immunoSEQ multiplex PCR; TCRdb keeps only in-frame clonotypes and omits some of them. The sample lists about 26,000 clones, about 76% seen once, with 4.5% to 7% in the top ten. The clonotype comes from a person between 55 and 69 years old with invasive lung adenocarcinoma. Some clones in this sample may be carry-over from other donors' samples. Material: FFPE invasive lung adenocarcinoma tissue. The V and J genes are TRBV5-1 and TRBJ2-4, with a weak D call TRBD1 (6 bases). The CDR3 sequence is CASSGTGMRAKNIQYF. In DNA form, the CDR3 reads TGCGCCAGCAGCGGAACAGGGATGAGGGCCAAAAACATTCAGTACTTC. The whole variable domain, filled in from reference TRBV5-1 and TRBJ2-4, reads KAGVTQTPRYLIKTRGQQVTLSCSPISGHRSVSWYQQTPGQGLQFLFEYFSETQRNKGNFPGRFSGRQFSNSRSEMNVSTLELGDSALYLCASSGTGMRAKNIQYFGAGTRLSVL.